Below, 31 T cell receptor beta chains from the same sample are listed, as sequenced in a study of cytotoxic CD8 clonotypes in ibrutinib-treated CLL (TCRdb year 2021). Receptor libraries were prepared by the immunoSEQ multiplex PCR assay. Drawn from immuneACCESS, this table holds only the in-frame rearrangements with V and J called that TCRdb kept. Clones are partly lost; checked studies trace under half to an unresolved V gene and leave the rest unexplained. A total of 110,000 to 150,000 clones appear in this sample, 75% to 80% of them only once. 5% to 5.5% of the sample is held by the ten biggest clonotypes. The time point label, read with the paper, signifies: roughly 25 months on ibrutinib. The sample here was PBMCs, taken after 24 months of ibrutinib treatment. The receptors shown here come from a human donor with chronic lymphocytic leukemia.

V gene TRBV5-4 combines with J gene TRBJ1-1, with TRBD1 matching over 7 bases. The CDR3 is 18 residues long. The V segment lost 0 bases and the J segment 1 base; nucleotides outside the gene matches: 12. CDR1 is SGHNT, CDR2 YYREEE, per germline (reference sequence). CDR3: CASSLGPEGAKRNTEAFF. As DNA, the CDR3 is TGTGCCAGCAGCTTGGGCCCCGAGGGGGCAAAGAGGAACACTGAAGCTTTCTTT. Drawing the rest from reference TRBV5-4 and TRBJ1-1, the complete variable domain is ETGVTQSPTHLIKTRGQQVTLRCSSQSGHNTVSWYQQALGQGPQFIFQYYREEENGRGNFPPRFSGLQFPNYSSELNVNALELDDSALYLCASSLGPEGAKRNTEAFFGQGTRLTVV.

The chain employs TRBV9 and TRBJ2-7; 9 nucleotides line up with TRBD1. The CDR3 loop spans 15 amino acids. Per the germline V gene, CDR1 is SGDLS and CDR2 is YYNGEE. V lost 4 bases to trimming and J lost 6 bases; unmatched junction nucleotides: 11. CDR3 in amino acids: CASSPEDRGGLEQYF. The CDR3 coding sequence is TGTGCCAGCAGCCCCGAGGACAGGGGAGGCCTCGAGCAGTACTTC.

The gene calls are TRBV19 and TRBJ2-3; D is possibly TRBD2 (7 bases). The CDR3 spans 15 residues. Looked up from germline, CDR1 is LNHDA and CDR2 is SQIVND (reference sequence). Trimming cost V 7 bases and J 0 bases, with 14 bases left between them. DNA of the CDR3: TGTGCCAGTAACGGGGGCGGGAGTAGCACAGATACGCAGTATTTT. Its translation: CASNGGGSSTDTQYF.

Here the CDR3 DNA reads TGTGCCAGCAGCTTGGGGGGCAGGGTTGGTCAGCCCCAGCATTTT. Amino acids: CASSLGGRVGQPQHF. The chain recombines TRBV11-3 with TRBJ1-5; TRBD1 might be the D (6 bases). Germline CDR1 is SGHNT and CDR2 is YENEEA. The CDR3 loop spans 15 amino acids. V was cut by 3 bases and J by 6 bases, with 15 bases left in between.

V is TRBV15 and J is TRBJ1-1, with TRBD1 matching over 9 bases. Germline V lookup: CDR1 LNHNV, CDR2 YYDKDF (reference sequence). The CDR3 is made up of 13 amino acids. Germline trimming cut 5 bases from V and 11 bases from J; bases unmatched to any gene: 9. Here the CDR3 reads CATSARQGGTAFF. Here the CDR3 DNA reads TGTGCCACCAGCGCCAGACAGGGGGGCACGGCTTTCTTT.

The genes are TRBV5-1 and TRBJ2-2; 10 bases fit TRBD2. This CDR3 comprises 17 residues. V lost 0 bases to trimming and J lost 6 bases; unmatched junction nucleotides: 8. CDR1 is SGHRS and CDR2 is YFSETQ in the germline V gene. CDR3 amino acids: CASSLGTPAGGSGELFF. The CDR3, as DNA: TGCGCCAGCAGCTTGGGGACCCCAGCGGGGGGGTCCGGGGAGCTGTTTTTT.

This clone was observed a few times. The chain is built from TRBV4-2 and TRBJ1-2; possible D gene TRBD1, 5 bases. Between the trimmed V and J ends, which lost 1 base and 0 bases, there was a span of 12 bases. Germline assignment: CDR1 LGHNA and CDR2 YNFKEQ. The CDR3 covers 16 residues. The CDR3, as DNA: TGTGCCAGCAGCCAAGCCGGGACCCCATCTAACTATGGCTACACCTTC. It specifies CASSQAGTPSNYGYTF.

The chain carries TRBV5-6 and TRBJ2-2; D gene uncertain. The length of the CDR3 is 12 residues. CDR1 SGHDT and CDR2 YYEEEE come from the germline V gene. The V end lost 0 bases, the J end lost 6 bases, and 3 bases lay between the germline ends. CDR3 residues: CASSLEPGELFF. CDR3 DNA: TGTGCCAGCAGCTTGGAGCCCGGGGAGCTGTTTTTT.

The chain links TRBV5-1 to TRBJ2-5; 7 positions agree with TRBD2. The germline CDR1 and CDR2 sequences are SGHRS and YFSETQ. Unmatched junction bases numbered 7, after V lost 0 bases and J lost 2 bases. The CDR3 sequence is 16 residues long. The CDR3 is CASSLGLAATQETQYF. CDR3 bases: TGCGCCAGCAGCTTGGGCCTAGCGGCGACACAAGAGACCCAGTACTTC.

V is TRBV13 and J is TRBJ2-7, with 9 bases matching TRBD1. Germline assignment: CDR1 PRHDT and CDR2 FYEKMQ (reference sequence). The length of the CDR3 is 14 residues. With 5 bases clipped from V and 3 bases from J, the junction kept 5 bases outside the gene matches. CDR3 in amino acids: CASSTRTGDYEQYF. The CDR3 nucleotides are TGTGCCAGCAGCACCCGGACAGGGGACTACGAGCAGTACTTC. The full variable domain, completed using reference TRBV13 and TRBJ2-7, is AAGVIQSPRHLIKEKRETATLKCYPIPRHDTVYWYQQGPGQDPQFLISFYEKMQSDKGSIPDRFSAQQFSDYHSELNMSSLELGDSALYFCASSTRTGDYEQYFGPGTRLTVT.

The rearrangement links TRBV7-2 to TRBJ2-2, with a weak D call TRBD1 (5 bases). Germline CDR1 SGHTA, CDR2 FQGNSA. V lost 4 bases to trimming and J lost 1 base, with 10 bases between them. This CDR3 comprises 15 residues. The CDR3 nucleotides are TGTGCCAGCAGCTGGGCAGGGTGGAACACCGGGGAGCTGTTTTTT. This gives the protein CASSWAGWNTGELFF. Looking up the rest from reference TRBV7-2 and TRBJ2-2 gives the full variable domain: GAGVSQSPSNKVTEKGKDVELRCDPISGHTALYWYRQSLGQGLEFLIYFQGNSAPDKSGLPSDRFSAERTGGSVSTLTIQRTQQEDSAVYLCASSWAGWNTGELFFGEGSRLTVL.

This sequence joins TRBV27 and TRBJ2-7, with D perhaps TRBD1 (6 bases). V was shortened by 5 bases and J by 5 bases, with 13 bases between the two germline ends. CDR3 length equals 13 residues. CDR1 and CDR2 (germline): MNHEY, SMNVEV (reference sequence). The CDR3: CASSAHRAHEQYF. The CDR3 DNA reads TGTGCCAGCAGTGCCCACAGGGCCCACGAGCAGTACTTC.

V usage is TRBV9 and J usage is TRBJ2-1; 7 bases line up with TRBD1. J gave up 4 bases and V 4 bases, and 8 bases lay outside the gene matches. CDR1 is SGDLS, CDR2 YYNGEE, per germline. The CDR3 runs to 15 residues. The CDR3, as DNA: TGTGCCAGCAGCTCCGGGACAGCCTTTTACAATGAGCAGTTCTTC. Residues: CASSSGTAFYNEQFF.

The V call is TRBV23-1, the J call TRBJ1-4; 10 bases align to TRBD1. TRBV23-1 counts as an open reading frame of uncertain function. With V trimmed by 0 bases and J by 5 bases, 3 bases remained unmatched. CDR3 length equals 16 residues. CDR3 sequence reads: CASSQSGGQGNEKLFF. CDR3 nucleotides: TGCGCCAGCAGTCAATCGGGGGGACAGGGGAATGAAAAACTGTTTTTT.

This sequence joins TRBV30 and TRBJ1-6, with a tentative D call TRBD1 (6 bases). CDR3 size: 13 residues. Germline lookup yields CDR1 GTSNPN and CDR2 SVGIG (reference sequence). V lost 6 bases and J lost 7, with 13 bases in between. As DNA, the CDR3 is TGTGCCTGCCGGGACACAGGCAATTCACCCCTCCACTTT. Encoded protein: CACRDTGNSPLHF. Filled out from reference TRBV30 and TRBJ1-6, the complete variable domain reads SQTIHQWPATLVQPVGSPLSLECTVEGTSNPNLYWYRQAAGRGLQLLFYSVGIGQISSEVPQNLSASRPQDRQFILSSKKLLLSDSGFYLCACRDTGNSPLHFGNGTRLTVT.

CDR3 sequence: CASSPQRDTYEQYF. CDR3 DNA sequence: TGTGCCAGCAGCCCACAGCGGGACACCTACGAGCAGTACTTC. This chain links TRBV5-6 with TRBJ2-7; D possibly corresponds to TRBD2 (7 bases). Trimming took 4 bases from V and 2 from J, leaving 13 bases between them. The CDR3 covers 14 residues. Germline-derived CDR1 and CDR2 are SGHDT and YYEEEE.

This sequence joins TRBV4-1 and TRBJ2-1; 11 nucleotides agree with TRBD2. CDR1 and CDR2 (germline): MGHRA, YSYEKL. The CDR3 length is 18 residues. Losses at the gene ends were 1 base for V and 4 bases for J; bases not matched to a gene: 9. CDR3 protein: CASSQGLAGGPTYNEQFF. For the CDR3, the DNA is TGCGCCAGCAGCCAAGGGCTAGCGGGGGGTCCTACTTACAATGAGCAGTTCTTC.

V and J are TRBV7-8 and TRBJ2-7, with D hard to call. V was pared by 5 bases and J by 1 base, with 15 bases between. The CDR3 is 15 amino acids. From germline, CDR1 is SGHVS and CDR2 FQNEAQ. The CDR3 region is CASSPVVRRSYEQYF. The CDR3 DNA follows: TGTGCCAGCAGCCCGGTTGTCCGAAGGTCCTACGAGCAGTACTTC. Complete variable domain (other parts from reference TRBV7-8 and TRBJ2-7): GAGVSQSPRYKVAKRGQDVALRCDPISGHVSLFWYQQALGQGPEFLTYFQNEAQLDKSGLPSDRFFAERPEGSVSTLKIQRTQQEDSAVYLCASSPVVRRSYEQYFGPGTRLTVT.

The V and J genes are TRBV6-5 and TRBJ2-5; 9 nucleotides agree with TRBD1. CDR3 length: 15 residues. CDR1 and CDR2 from the germline V gene are MNHEY and SVGAGI. The J segment lost 5 bases and the V segment lost 5 bases, leaving 9 bases of the junction unmatched. The DNA of the CDR3 is TGTGCCAGCAGTCTTACAGGGGGCGAGTCGGAGACCCAGTACTTC. It is translated as CASSLTGGESETQYF.

The chain has TRBV7-2 and TRBJ2-7; 7 bases fit TRBD2. Germline V gene lookup returns CDR1 SGHTA and CDR2 FQGNSA. The CDR3 runs 17 residues. Unmatched junction bases numbered 20, after V lost 6 bases and J lost 6 bases. CDR3 residues: CASSLGGYVGWVTEQYF. For the CDR3, the DNA is TGTGCCAGCAGTTTGGGGGGGTACGTTGGCTGGGTGACCGAGCAGTACTTC.

The chain couples TRBV25-1 to TRBJ2-3, with D possibly matching TRBD2 (8 bases). Trimming took off 3 bases at V and 2 bases at J, with 15 bases between the two ends. Germline CDR1 reads MGHDK; CDR2 reads SYGVNS. This CDR3 comprises 16 residues. The CDR3 is CASSDGGGTATDTQYF. CDR3 sequence (DNA): TGTGCCAGCAGTGACGGGGGGGGGACAGCCACAGATACGCAGTATTTT.

The V gene is TRBV14, the J gene TRBJ1-2; 9 nucleotides match TRBD1. Losses at the gene ends were 4 bases for V and 8 bases for J; bases not matched to a gene: 5. The CDR3 is 13 amino acids. Per germline, CDR1 SGHDN and CDR2 FVKESK. The CDR3 coding sequence is TGTGCCAGCAGCCGACAGGGGGTTCACGGCTACACCTTC. It codes for CASSRQGVHGYTF.

The V and J genes are TRBV30 and TRBJ1-1; D gene unclear. V lost 4 bases, J lost 11 bases, and 14 bases lay in between. This CDR3 contains 11 residues. Germline V gives CDR1 GTSNPN, CDR2 SVGIG (reference sequence). In DNA, the CDR3 is TGTGCCTGGACCCTAGCCGGTGGGGCTTTCTTT. This translates into CAWTLAGGAFF.

The chain combines TRBV10-3 with TRBJ2-3, with D possibly TRBD2 on 7 matching bases. V lost 0 bases to trimming and J lost 6 bases, with 16 bases between them. This CDR3 has 16 amino acids. In germline, CDR1 is ENHRY, CDR2 SYGVKD. The CDR3 sequence is CAISESIGGRPDTQYF. DNA of the CDR3: TGTGCCATCAGTGAGTCGATCGGGGGGCGACCTGATACGCAGTATTTT.

This clone was recorded only once. The chain combines TRBV19 with TRBJ2-7; D tentatively reads TRBD1 or TRBD2 (5 bases each). The V end was cut by 1 base, the J end by 4 bases, with 8 bases between. The CDR3 spans 13 residues. Germline loops: CDR1 LNHDA, CDR2 SQIVND (reference sequence). The DNA of the CDR3 is TGTGCCAGTAGTATAGGAGAGGGGTACGAGCAGTACTTC. This sequence encodes CASSIGEGYEQYF.

CDR3 residues: CASSSGQGKIEQYF. CDR3 DNA sequence: TGTGCCAGCAGTTCTGGTCAGGGCAAAATCGAGCAGTACTTC. The V call is TRBV28, the J call TRBJ2-7, with D tentatively TRBD1 (5 bases). V was clipped by 4 bases and J by 6 bases, with 16 bases between them. The germline CDR1 and CDR2 sequences are MDHEN and SYDVKM. The CDR3 contains 14 residues.

V is TRBV7-3 and J is TRBJ2-2; D assignment may be TRBD1 or TRBD2 (6 bases each). Trimming took 2 bases from V and 4 from J, leaving 11 bases between them. CDR1 and CDR2 (germline): SGHTA, FQGTGA. The CDR3 sequence is 15 residues long. The DNA of the CDR3 is TGTGCCAGCAGCTTATTAGGGGGGCCCACCGGGGAGCTGTTTTTT. This translates into CASSLLGGPTGELFF.

This clone showed up just a few times. The V call is TRBV28, the J call TRBJ1-2; TRBD1 is a possible D gene (5 bases). There are 15 residues in the CDR3. Trimming left V 2 bases short and J 0 bases short, with 10 bases between. Germline V gene sequence: CDR1 MDHEN, CDR2 SYDVKM. The CDR3 DNA is TGTGCCAGCAGTTTAATGACAGAACCTAACTATGGCTACACCTTC. Protein: CASSLMTEPNYGYTF.

This clone occurred a few times. The V and J genes are TRBV5-1 and TRBJ2-4, with a possible D match to TRBD2 (6 bases). V lost 7 bases, J lost 0 bases, and 14 bases lay in between. This CDR3 region has 15 residues. Germline CDR1 reads SGHRS; CDR2 reads YFSETQ. The CDR3 sequence is CASRPGDVAKNIQYF. CDR3 DNA sequence: TGCGCCAGCCGCCCGGGGGATGTAGCCAAAAACATTCAGTACTTC.

The chain joins TRBV5-1 to TRBJ2-7; 14 bases are a match to TRBD2. J was trimmed by 6 bases and V by 4 bases; bases with no gene match: 21. Per germline, CDR1 SGHRS and CDR2 YFSETQ. The CDR3 is 20 residues long. CDR3 DNA: TGCGCCAGCAGCCCCCGGGGGACAGCCGGGACTAGCGGGAGCCTGGGCGAGCAGTACTTC. Translating gives CASSPRGTAGTSGSLGEQYF.

The chain carries TRBV28 and TRBJ1-5; no clear D gene. Germline assignment: CDR1 MDHEN and CDR2 SYDVKM. Trimming took off 6 bases at V and 6 bases at J, with 12 bases between the two ends. The CDR3 totals 13 residues. This chain's CDR3 is CASSRLAGQPQHF. Here the CDR3 DNA reads TGTGCCAGCAGCCGATTGGCAGGTCAGCCCCAGCATTTT.